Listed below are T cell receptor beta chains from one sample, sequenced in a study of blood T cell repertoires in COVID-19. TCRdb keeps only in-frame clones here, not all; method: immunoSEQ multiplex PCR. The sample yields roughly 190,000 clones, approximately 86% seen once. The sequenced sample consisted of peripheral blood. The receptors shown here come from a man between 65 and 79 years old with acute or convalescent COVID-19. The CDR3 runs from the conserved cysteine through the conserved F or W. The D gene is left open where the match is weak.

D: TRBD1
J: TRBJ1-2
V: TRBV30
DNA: TGTGCCTGGAGTCGCAGGGGGCGGAATGGCTACACCTTC
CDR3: CAWSRRGRNGYTF

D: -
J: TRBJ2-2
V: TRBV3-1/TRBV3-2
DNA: TGTGCCAGCAGCCCTCGCGGGGGCGGAGACACCGGGGAGCTGTTTTTT
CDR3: CASSPRGGGDTGELFF

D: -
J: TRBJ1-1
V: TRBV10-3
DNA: TGTGCCATCAGTGGACAGGATCACACTGAAGCTTTCTTT
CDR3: CAISGQDHTEAFF

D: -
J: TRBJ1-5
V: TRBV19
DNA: TGTGCCAGTAGTGTTGGACAGCCCCAGCCCCAGCATTTT
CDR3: CASSVGQPQPQHF

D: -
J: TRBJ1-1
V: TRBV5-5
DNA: TGTGCCAGCAGCTTGGCCGAGTTCGCTGAAGCTTTCTTT
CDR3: CASSLAEFAEAFF

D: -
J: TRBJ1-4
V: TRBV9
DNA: TGTGCCAGCAGCGTAGACGGGGTCCGTAATGAAAAACTGTTTTTT
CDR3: CASSVDGVRNEKLFF

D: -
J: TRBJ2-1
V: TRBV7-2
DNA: TGTGCCAGCAGCTTCGATTCCAGCAGCGTCGAGCAGTTCTTC
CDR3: CASSFDSSSVEQFF

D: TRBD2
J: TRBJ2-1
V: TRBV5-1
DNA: TGCGCCAGCAGCCCTACTAGCGGGTCGACCATTTACAATGAGCAGTTCTTC
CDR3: CASSPTSGSTIYNEQFF

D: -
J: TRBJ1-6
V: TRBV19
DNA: TGTGCCAGTCTCCCGAGCTATAATTCACCCCTCCACTTT
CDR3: CASLPSYNSPLHF

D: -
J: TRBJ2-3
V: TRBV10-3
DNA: TGTGCCATCAGAAAGGGGCTCGCCCCGAGCACAGATACGCAGTATTTT
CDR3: CAIRKGLAPSTDTQYF

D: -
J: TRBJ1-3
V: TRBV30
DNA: TGTGCCGCGACTGGAAACACCATATATTTT
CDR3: CAATGNTIYF

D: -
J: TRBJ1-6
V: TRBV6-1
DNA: TGTGCCAGCAGTGAAGAGGGGATGCACAATTCACCCCTCCACTTT
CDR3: CASSEEGMHNSPLHF

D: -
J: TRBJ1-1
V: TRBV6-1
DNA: TGTGCCAGCAGTGAGGAGTTTGAAGCTTTCTTT
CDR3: CASSEEFEAFF